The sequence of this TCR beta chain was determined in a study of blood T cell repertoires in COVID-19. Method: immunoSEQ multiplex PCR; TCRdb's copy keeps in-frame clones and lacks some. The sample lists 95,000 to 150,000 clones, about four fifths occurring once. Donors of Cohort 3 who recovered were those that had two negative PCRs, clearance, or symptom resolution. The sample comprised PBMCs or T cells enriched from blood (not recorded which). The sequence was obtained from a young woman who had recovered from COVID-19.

CDR3 sequence: CASSLRGSYEQYF. As DNA, the CDR3 is TGTGCCAGCAGTTTACGAGGTTCCTACGAGCAGTACTTC. The rearrangement links TRBV28 to TRBJ2-7; no firm D call. V was cut by 2 bases and J by 1 base, with 6 bases left in between. The CDR3 consists of 13 residues. Germline lookup yields CDR1 MDHEN and CDR2 SYDVKM.